This entry is about one T cell receptor beta chain. These data belong to a study of OX40 agonist ivuxolimab in advanced cancers. Overall study: The mean age was 60 years, ranging from roughly 23 to 90, with 82.7% of participants male.

Repertoires were generated with immunoSEQ multiplex PCR, while TCRdb's copy carries only in-frame clones and drops some. The table lists 36,000 or so clones, about 87% of them singletons, with roughly 3.9% in the top ten. Germline V gene sequence: CDR1 SEHNR, CDR2 FQNEAQ (reference sequence). This CDR3 is built from 17 residues. Trimming shortened V by 3 bases and J by 4 bases, and 19 bases separated the two germline ends. The V and J genes are TRBV7-9 and TRBJ1-3; unclear D gene. This receptor was identified in an adult with an advanced solid tumor such as melanoma, head and neck, liver or kidney cancer. This sample comprised CD4+ or CD8+ T cells sorted from blood, obtained in a trial of the OX40 agonist ivuxolimab. The CDR3 region is CASSFPDGRRKGNTIYF. The CDR3 nucleotides are TGTGCCAGCAGCTTCCCCGACGGTCGTAGGAAGGGAAACACCATATATTTT.